These 26 T cell receptor beta chains came from one sample sequenced in a study of early T cells in non-severe SARS-CoV-2 infection. TCRdb used MiXCR to reprocess the 5' RACE reads, holding one entry per CDR3 protein. Among some 96,000 distinct CDR3 sequences listed, under 15% were seen once. What was sequenced was whole blood. The receptors stem from an adult who was a healthcare worker with PCR-confirmed SARS-CoV-2 infection or an uninfected control (not recorded which).

In its sample, this clonotype was seen a few times. The chain employs TRBV20-1 and TRBJ1-2; 7 bases match TRBD1. Looked up from germline, CDR1 is DFQATT and CDR2 is SNEGSKA (reference sequence). The CDR3 totals 11 residues. V shed 5 bases and J 5 bases; nucleotides not matched to a gene: 2. The CDR3 here is CSAPGGYGYTF. The CDR3 nucleotides are TGCAGTGCTCCAGGGGGTTATGGCTACACCTTC.

The sample holds a few counts of this clonotype. J is TRBJ1-1 and V is TRBV20-1; TRBD1 might be the D (5 bases). The CDR3 spans 11 residues. Germline-derived CDR1 and CDR2 are DFQATT and SNEGSKA (reference sequence). V dropped 5 bases and J dropped 7 bases, with 11 bases sitting between them. The CDR3 loop is CSALRADEAFF. CDR3 nucleotide sequence: TGCAGTGCTCTCAGGGCGGATGAAGCTTTCTTT.

This clonotype was observed a handful of times. The V gene is TRBV9, the J gene TRBJ2-1, with D perhaps given as TRBD1 or TRBD2 (5 bases each). Trimming removed 0 bases from V and 5 bases from J, with 15 bases in between. Germline V lookup: CDR1 SGDLS, CDR2 YYNGEE. The CDR3 is 16 residues long. Here the CDR3 DNA reads TGTGCCAGCAGCGTAGGGGGGAGTGCCTATAACAATGAGCAGTTCTTC. The encoded protein is CASSVGGSAYNNEQFF.

This clonotype showed up just a few times. The DNA of the CDR3 is TGCAGTGCTCTTAGCGGGAGGAACCACGAGCAGTACTTC. Protein product: CSALSGRNHEQYF. The chain uses TRBV20-1 and TRBJ2-7; 10 nucleotides align to TRBD2. This CDR3 spans 13 amino acids. J gave up 5 bases and V 5 bases, and 6 bases lay outside the gene matches. Germline V gives CDR1 DFQATT, CDR2 SNEGSKA (reference sequence).

This clonotype showed up many times. The gene calls are TRBV13 and TRBJ2-7; D is unclear. Germline CDR1 reads PRHDT; CDR2 reads FYEKMQ (reference sequence). Between the trimmed V and J ends, which lost 5 bases and 5 bases, there was a span of 10 bases. The CDR3 contains 12 residues. The CDR3 region has the DNA TGTGCCAGCAGCCTCCGATTTAACGAGCAGTACTTC. Its translation is CASSLRFNEQYF.

The rearrangement joins TRBV2 to TRBJ2-6, with a possible D match to TRBD1 (6 bases). The CDR3 contains 15 residues. V was trimmed by 4 bases and J by 1 base, leaving 8 bases between them. CDR1 and CDR2 (germline): SNHLY, FYNNEI. The DNA for the CDR3 is TGTGCCAGCAGTGGACAGGTTTCTGGGGCCAACGTCCTGACTTTC. Amino acids: CASSGQVSGANVLTF.

This clonotype was observed a few times. The chain recombines TRBV18 with TRBJ2-2; 8 nucleotides line up with TRBD1. Germline V CDR1 and CDR2: KGHSH, LQKENI. The CDR3 sequence is 16 residues long. V lost 5 bases to trimming and J lost 0 bases; unmatched junction nucleotides: 5. CDR3 nucleotides: TGTGCCAGCTCAAGGACAGGGTTCGCGAACACCGGGGAGCTGTTTTTT. Amino acid sequence: CASSRTGFANTGELFF.

CDR3 region: CASSPPGFEQFF. In DNA form, the CDR3 reads TGTGCCAGCAGCCCACCCGGATTTGAGCAGTTCTTC. The rearrangement uses TRBV11-2 and TRBJ2-1; D remains unclear. The germline V gene has CDR1 SGHAT and CDR2 FQNNGV. Trimming took off 5 bases at V and 9 bases at J, with 11 bases between the two ends. The CDR3 loop spans 12 amino acids.

By its share, this clonotype is medium-sized. The V and J genes are TRBV6-1 and TRBJ2-2; a possible D gene is TRBD1 (6 bases). The CDR3 totals 14 residues. The V gene's germline CDR1 is MNHNS and CDR2 SASEGT. The V gene lost 3 bases and the J gene lost 6 bases, with 11 bases spanning the gap. In nucleotides, the CDR3 is TGTGCCAGCAGTGATCAGGGGAGTGCCGGGGAGCTGTTTTTT. Its translation is CASSDQGSAGELFF.

This clonotype occurred many times. The chain carries TRBV20-1 and TRBJ1-1; D is uncertain. The CDR3 spans 12 residues. The V end was cut by 6 bases, the J end by 0 bases, with 8 bases between. CDR1 and CDR2 from the germline V gene are DFQATT and SNEGSKA (reference sequence). The CDR3 DNA reads as TGCAGTGCCGAGAAGATGAACACTGAAGCTTTCTTT. Translation gives CSAEKMNTEAFF.

Note on this clonotype: This CDR3 fails to terminate in the conserved phenylalanine or tryptophan, so it likely reflects a read error. J is TRBJ1-2 and V is TRBV20-1, with a tentative D call TRBD1 (6 bases). Germline assignment: CDR1 DFQATT and CDR2 SNEGSKA (reference sequence). The CDR3 sequence is 12 residues long. The germline V and J ends were trimmed by 6 bases and 6 bases, with 14 bases remaining between them. CDR3 nucleotide sequence: TGCAGTGCCCCACAGGGAGAGGATGGCTACACCTTA. Translated, it gives CSAPQGEDGYTL.

This clonotype has a count of ten or more. This chain uses TRBV23-1 with TRBJ2-1; 7 nucleotides match TRBD2. TRBV23-1 is identified as an open reading frame with a role that is uncertain. CDR3 length equals 17 residues. The junction had 11 bases not matched to a gene; V was cut back by 1 base and J by 5 bases. Here the CDR3 DNA reads TGCGCCAGCAGTCAATACGCCCCGACTAGCTACCACAATGAGCAGTTCTTC. Translated: CASSQYAPTSYHNEQFF.

This clonotype was counted a few times. The DNA for the CDR3 is TGTGCCTGGAGTAATTCCCCCGGGGGGACTAGATACAATGAGCAGTTCTTC. Translation gives CAWSNSPGGTRYNEQFF. This sequence joins TRBV30 and TRBJ2-1; 8 bases align to TRBD2. Germline CDR1 and CDR2: GTSNPN and SVGIG (reference sequence). V was clipped by 2 bases and J by 4 bases; unmatched bases: 13. The CDR3 runs 17 residues.

This clonotype was seen a few times. The CDR3 region has the DNA TGTGCCAGCAGTATACAGGGCTGGGAGCCCCAGCATTTT. This gives the protein CASSIQGWEPQHF. The rearrangement joins TRBV6-6 to TRBJ1-5, with a weak D call TRBD1 (6 bases). CDR1 is MNHNY and CDR2 is SVGAGI in the germline V gene (reference sequence). The CDR3 extends over 13 amino acids. Between the trimmed V and J ends, which lost 5 bases and 8 bases, there was a span of 13 bases.

This clonotype turned up a few times. The V and J genes are TRBV6-2 or TRBV6-3 and TRBJ2-3, with TRBD2 identical over 12 bases. CDR1 is MNHEY and CDR2 is SVGEGT in the germline V gene. Trimming removed 5 bases from V and 6 bases from J; junction bases left unmatched: 15. The CDR3 loop spans 18 amino acids. CDR3: CASSPGTSGFIGADTQYF. The CDR3 nucleotides are TGTGCCAGCAGTCCCGGGACTAGCGGGTTTATCGGGGCGGATACGCAGTATTTT.

This clonotype was picked up a small number of times. The rearrangement joins TRBV18 to TRBJ2-7; weak D call: TRBD1 (5 bases). The V gene lost 3 bases and the J gene lost 3 bases, with 27 bases spanning the gap. Looked up from germline, CDR1 is KGHSH and CDR2 is LQKENI. The CDR3 runs to 19 residues. The CDR3 is CASSPGASGFGARRYEQYF. CDR3 coding DNA: TGTGCCAGCTCACCTGGAGCGTCCGGGTTTGGGGCCCGTCGCTACGAGCAGTACTTC.

The chain couples TRBV5-1 to TRBJ2-2; the match to TRBD2 covers 7 bases. V trimming: 5 bases; J trimming: 4 bases; junction bases outside the gene matches: 11. Germline V gene sequence: CDR1 SGHRS, CDR2 YFSETQ. CDR3 size: 16 residues. CDR3 nucleotides: TGCGCCAGCAGGATCACGGGAGGATCCTTCACCGGGGAGCTGTTTTTT. Translated, it gives CASRITGGSFTGELFF.

This clonotype was seen many times. The V gene is TRBV20-1, the J gene TRBJ2-1; TRBD2 matches at 10 bases. This CDR3 has 15 amino acids. J lost 10 bases, V lost 3 bases, and 12 bases had no gene match. CDR1 and CDR2 (germline): DFQATT, SNEGSKA (reference sequence). CDR3 region: CSASQLAGVSGEQFF. The CDR3 nucleotides are TGCAGTGCTAGTCAGCTAGCGGGAGTCTCAGGGGAGCAGTTCTTC.

The rearrangement joins TRBV5-1 to TRBJ2-7; either TRBD1 or TRBD2 may fit D (5 bases each). CDR1 and CDR2 from the germline V gene are SGHRS and YFSETQ. V lost 4 bases, J lost 5 bases, and 10 bases lay in between. CDR3 length equals 12 residues. In nucleotides, the CDR3 is TGCGCCAGCAGCCGAGTGGGGGACGAGCAGTACTTC. It translates to CASSRVGDEQYF.

This clonotype was recorded at least ten times. The chain is built from TRBV7-9 and TRBJ2-1; D gene ambiguous. Germline CDR1 and CDR2: SEHNR and FQNEAQ (reference sequence). The CDR3 spans 12 residues. The V gene lost 5 bases and the J gene lost 6 bases, with 8 bases spanning the gap. CDR3 loop: CASSPSPNEQFF. CDR3 coding DNA: TGTGCCAGCAGCCCGAGCCCCAATGAGCAGTTCTTC. The variable domain in full, completed from reference TRBV7-9 and TRBJ2-1, reads DTGVSQNPRHKITKRGQNVTFRCDPISEHNRLYWYRQTLGQGPEFLTYFQNEAQLEKSRLLSDRFSAERPKGSFSTLEIQRTEQGDSAMYLCASSPSPNEQFFGPGTRLTVL.

This clonotype was detected only a few times. The chain employs TRBV28 and TRBJ2-1; 8 bases align to TRBD2. Losses at the gene ends were 10 bases for V and 4 bases for J; bases not matched to a gene: 18. Germline CDR1 is MDHEN and CDR2 is SYDVKM. This CDR3 contains 17 residues. For the CDR3, the DNA is TGTGCCATACAAAGCAGGGTCTTAGCTAGCGGGTACAATGAGCAGTTCTTC. It specifies CAIQSRVLASGYNEQFF.

This chain connects TRBV3-1 to TRBJ2-7; possibly TRBD1 or TRBD2 for D (5 bases each). Germline CDR1 and CDR2: LGHDT and YNNKEL (reference sequence). The CDR3 totals 12 residues. V was shortened by 3 bases and J by 5 bases, with 8 bases between the two germline ends. The chain's CDR3 is CASSHLGDEQYF. The CDR3 nucleotides read TGTGCCAGCAGCCATCTGGGGGACGAGCAGTACTTC.

The chain uses TRBV6-2 or TRBV6-3 and TRBJ2-6; D gene uncertain. Germline assignment: CDR1 MNHEY and CDR2 SVGEGT. V was trimmed by 5 bases and J by 2 bases, leaving 13 bases between them. The CDR3 length is 16 residues. CDR3 in DNA: TGTGCCAGCAGTCGGACGAGGCGGACTGGGGCCAACGTCCTGACTTTC. It yields the protein CASSRTRRTGANVLTF.

The table lists this clonotype with many counts. V gene TRBV20-1 combines with J gene TRBJ2-1, with 10 bases aligning to TRBD2. After removal of 3 bases from V and 7 bases from J, the junction contained 6 bases not matched to a gene. The CDR3 has 14 amino acids. The germline gives CDR1 DFQATT, CDR2 SNEGSKA (reference sequence). The CDR3 spells CSASRLAGVNEQFF. The CDR3 DNA reads as TGCAGTGCTAGCCGGCTAGCGGGAGTTAATGAGCAGTTCTTC.

In this sample, this clonotype turned up a few times. J is TRBJ2-7 and V is TRBV28; D may be TRBD2 (6 bases). This CDR3 comprises 15 residues. The V and J ends lost 4 bases and 2 bases respectively, with 15 bases between them. Germline V gene data show CDR1 as MDHEN and CDR2 as SYDVKM. The CDR3 DNA reads as TGTGCCAGCAGTTCTCGACTAACGGGAGCCTACGAGCAGTACTTC. Its protein product is CASSSRLTGAYEQYF. The entire variable domain, with the rest obtained from reference TRBV28 and TRBJ2-7, is as follows: DVKVTQSSRYLVKRTGEKVFLECVQDMDHENMFWYRQDPGLGLRLIYFSYDVKMKEKGDIPEGYSVSREKKERFSLILESASTNQTSMYLCASSSRLTGAYEQYFGPGTRLTVT.

The chain uses TRBV29-1 and TRBJ2-5, with D perhaps TRBD1 (6 bases). Trimming shortened V by 5 bases and J by 6 bases, and 13 bases separated the two germline ends. The CDR3 extends over 12 amino acids. Looked up from germline, CDR1 is SQVTM and CDR2 is ANQGSEA. The CDR3 DNA follows: TGCAGCGTTTCACAGGGAAGACAGACCCAGTACTTC. Its translation: CSVSQGRQTQYF.